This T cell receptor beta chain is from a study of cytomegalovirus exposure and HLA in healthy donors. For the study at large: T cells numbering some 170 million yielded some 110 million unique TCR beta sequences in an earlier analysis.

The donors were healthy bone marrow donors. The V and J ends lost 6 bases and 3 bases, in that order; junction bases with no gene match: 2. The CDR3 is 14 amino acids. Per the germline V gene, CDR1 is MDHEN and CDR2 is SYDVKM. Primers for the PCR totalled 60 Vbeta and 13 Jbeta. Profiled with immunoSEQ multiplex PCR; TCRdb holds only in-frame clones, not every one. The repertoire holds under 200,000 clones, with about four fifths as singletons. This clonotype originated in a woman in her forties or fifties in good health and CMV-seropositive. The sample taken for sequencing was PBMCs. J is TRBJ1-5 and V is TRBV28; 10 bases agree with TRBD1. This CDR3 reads CASRGQGYNQPQHF. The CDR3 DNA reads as TGTGCCAGCAGGGGACAGGGGTACAATCAGCCCCAGCATTTT.